This TCR beta chain was recorded in a study of blood T cell repertoires in COVID-19. Whole-study context: The origin of the acute and convalescent COVID-19 samples was the United States, Italy and Spain.

Germline lookup yields CDR1 SNHLY and CDR2 FYNNEI. Trimming cost V 4 bases and J 1 base, with 7 bases left between them. The CDR3 totals 13 residues. Under the authors' procedure: Cell counts per sample came from amplifying reference gene primers. Some clones are missing from TCRdb's copy, which holds only in-frame ones; the method was immunoSEQ multiplex PCR. V and J calls plus clone size are reproduced from that table; the DNA served to infer D and trimming. The sample consists of around 200,000 clones, around 85% of them appearing once. The J gene is TRBJ1-1, the V gene TRBV2; possibly TRBD1 for D (6 bases). The receptor was isolated from a man in his 70s with active or convalescent COVID-19. What was sequenced was peripheral blood. CDR3 amino acids: CASSGGQNTEAFF. In DNA, the CDR3 is TGTGCCAGCAGTGGGGGACAGAACACTGAAGCTTTCTTT.